These T cell receptor beta chains were read from a single sample in a study of shared clonotypes between healthy human individuals. The assay was immunoSEQ multiplex PCR, and TCRdb's table has in-frame clones only and misses some. The profile shows a few million clones, approximately 94% of them singletons. The source material was naive CD4+ T cells sorted from blood. All receptors come from a man younger than 35 in good health. CDR3s include the opening cysteine and the closing phenylalanine or tryptophan. The order of the fields is clone size, J gene, D gene, V gene, CDR3 DNA, CDR3 protein. D genes are given only for firm matches. Clone size is given for some rows only: seen once, a few or many times, or a class if the clone is expanded.

NA | TRBJ2-7 | TRBD1 | TRBV19 | TGTGCCAGTAGTATAGATCAGGGGGCCGAGCAGTACTTC | CASSIDQGAEQYF
NA | TRBJ2-7 | TRBD1 | TRBV28 | TGTGCCAGCAGTTTTACAGGGGGCCTGGGCTACGAGCAGTACTTC | CASSFTGGLGYEQYF
once | TRBJ1-1 | NA | TRBV28 | TGTGCCAGCCTTTCTCCCAGGGCCTCTGAAGCTTTCTTT | CASLSPRASEAFF
NA | TRBJ2-3 | NA | TRBV2 | TGTGCCAGCAGTGTCCTTAAGGCAGCAGATACGCAGTATTTT | CASSVLKAADTQYF
NA | TRBJ2-1 | TRBD2 | TRBV18 | TGTGCCAGCTCACCAGGGACTAGCGGCCCTAATGAGCAGTTCTTC | CASSPGTSGPNEQFF
NA | TRBJ2-3 | NA | TRBV7-9 | TGTGCCAGCAGCTTAGCGGGGGTTAGCGGAACAGATACGCAGTATTTT | CASSLAGVSGTDTQYF
NA | TRBJ1-2 | NA | TRBV28 | TGTGCCAGCAGTTTAGACCCCACGAATGGCTACACCTTC | CASSLDPTNGYTF
NA | TRBJ2-5 | TRBD2 | TRBV4-1 | TGCGCCAGCAGCCTAGCGGGGAAGGAGACCCAGTACTTC | CASSLAGKETQYF
NA | TRBJ2-7 | TRBD1 | TRBV9 | TGTGCCAGCAGCCCGAGACAGGGGGGCGAGCAGTACTTC | CASSPRQGGEQYF
NA | TRBJ2-3 | TRBD2 | TRBV19 | TGTGCCAGTAGTATACGAAGCGGGAGGCCCTCTAGCACAGATACGCAGTATTTT | CASSIRSGRPSSTDTQYF
NA | TRBJ2-2 | NA | TRBV28 | TGTGCCAGCGGGCCCGGGGAGCTGTTTTTT | CASGPGELFF
NA | TRBJ1-5 | TRBD1 | TRBV28 | TGTGCCAGCAGTTTCCGGACAGGGTCCGGAAATCAGCCCCAGCATTTT | CASSFRTGSGNQPQHF
NA | TRBJ2-5 | NA | TRBV29-1 | TGCAGCGTTTTCTTTATCGCTCCTCAAGAGACCCAGTACTTC | CSVFFIAPQETQYF
NA | TRBJ2-2 | NA | TRBV9 | TGTGCCAGCAGCCTCTCCGGGACTCCATTTTCGACCGGGGAGCTGTTTTTT | CASSLSGTPFSTGELFF
NA | TRBJ2-1 | NA | TRBV7-9 | TGTGCCAGCAGTCCTAAGGGGACCGGTGAGCAGTTCTTC | CASSPKGTGEQFF
NA | TRBJ1-5 | NA | TRBV10-3 | TGTGCCATCAGGACAGACTGGGGGCAGCCCCAGCATTTT | CAIRTDWGQPQHF
NA | TRBJ2-6 | NA | TRBV5-4 | TGTGCCAGCAGCTCGGGTAACAGGGATTCCTCTGGGGCCAACGTCCTGACTTTC | CASSSGNRDSSGANVLTF
once | TRBJ2-1 | NA | TRBV7-2 | TGTGCCAGCAGCGCGACTAGTATCCATGAGCAGTTCTTC | CASSATSIHEQFF
few | TRBJ2-1 | NA | TRBV5-1 | TGCGCCAGCAGCTTTTACAATGAGCAGTTCTTC | CASSFYNEQFF
NA | TRBJ1-3 | NA | TRBV30 | TGTGCCTGGAGTGTCGTTATGGAGAGGGGTGGAAACACCATATATTTT | CAWSVVMERGGNTIYF
NA | TRBJ1-1 | NA | TRBV7-2 | TGTGCCAGCAGCAGTCAGGGTTCGATCACTGAAGCTTTCTTT | CASSSQGSITEAFF
once | TRBJ2-3 | NA | TRBV2 | TGTGCCAGCAGTGTAAGGCAGTCCACAGATACGCAGTATTTT | CASSVRQSTDTQYF
NA | TRBJ2-2 | NA | TRBV2 | TGTGCCAGCATCCAGGGACGGAACACCGGGGAGCTGTTTTTT | CASIQGRNTGELFF
NA | TRBJ2-5 | NA | TRBV28 | TGTGCCAGCAGTTTAGAGCTAGCCCAAGAGACCCAGTACTTC | CASSLELAQETQYF
NA | TRBJ1-5 | TRBD1 | TRBV19 | TGTGCCAGTAGTATAGATCGTGGGACAGGGAGGTATCAGCCCCAGCATTTT | CASSIDRGTGRYQPQHF
NA | TRBJ1-2 | TRBD1 | TRBV6-5 | TGTGCCAGCAGTTACCAGGACAGGGGTTCCTATGGCTACACCTTC | CASSYQDRGSYGYTF
NA | TRBJ1-1 | TRBD1 | TRBV6-6 | TGTGCCAGCAGCTTCTCAGGGGGCACTGAAGCTTTCTTT | CASSFSGGTEAFF
NA | TRBJ1-5 | NA | TRBV9 | TGTGCCAGCAGCCCCAGGGGAGAGGCGGTTCAGCCCCAGCATTTT | CASSPRGEAVQPQHF
NA | TRBJ2-3 | TRBD1 | TRBV4-3 | TGCGCCAGCAGCTGGACAGGGGGCACAGATACGCAGTATTTT | CASSWTGGTDTQYF
NA | TRBJ1-2 | TRBD1 | TRBV30 | TGTGCCTGGGTCGCGGATCAGGGGGGCCGCACCTTC | CAWVADQGGRTF
NA | TRBJ2-1 | NA | TRBV11-2 | TGTGCCAGCAGTCCCGGGACCCAAATTTACAATGAGCAGTTCTTC | CASSPGTQIYNEQFF
NA | TRBJ1-6 | TRBD1 | TRBV7-2 | TGTGCCAGCAGCCCAGACAGGGTCAATTCACCCCTCCACTTT | CASSPDRVNSPLHF
once | TRBJ1-5 | NA | TRBV2 | TGTGCCAGCAGTGTCGGGGCTCAGCCCCAGCATTTT | CASSVGAQPQHF
NA | TRBJ2-7 | NA | TRBV7-8 | TGTGCCAGCAGCTTAGCGGCTGGGTCATACGAGCAGTACTTC | CASSLAAGSYEQYF
NA | TRBJ1-4 | NA | TRBV11-2 | TGTGCCAGCAGCTTAGATGGGGGAAGTAATGAAAAACTGTTTTTT | CASSLDGGSNEKLFF
once | TRBJ2-7 | TRBD1 | TRBV7-9 | TGTGCCAGCAGCTGGGGACAGGAATCCTACGAGCAGTACTTC | CASSWGQESYEQYF
once | TRBJ2-7 | TRBD2 | TRBV10-3 | TGTGCCATCTCTAGCGGCTCCTACGAGCAGTACTTC | CAISSGSYEQYF
few | TRBJ2-3 | TRBD2 | TRBV6-1 | TGTGCCAGCAGTGAAAGTAGCGGGGCGGGGACAGATACGCAGTATTTT | CASSESSGAGTDTQYF
NA | TRBJ1-2 | TRBD1 | TRBV10-3 | TGTGCCATCAGTGAGTCGGGACAGGGTACTGGTGGCTACACCTTC | CAISESGQGTGGYTF
NA | TRBJ2-2 | NA | TRBV11-3 | TGTGCCAGCAGCTTAGAAAGCCGTGGCACCGGGGAGCTGTTTTTT | CASSLESRGTGELFF
NA | TRBJ2-5 | NA | TRBV10-3 | TGTGCCATCAGCACCGGACTTACTCAAATGGAGACCCAGTACTTC | CAISTGLTQMETQYF
NA | TRBJ2-5 | TRBD2 | TRBV5-4 | TGTGCCAGCAGCTCTTCCGGGACTAGCGGGCCGGAGACCCAGTACTTC | CASSSSGTSGPETQYF
once | TRBJ2-7 | NA | TRBV7-2 | TGTGCCAGCAGCTTAGGGGCCGCCGGGGGCGAGCAGTACTTC | CASSLGAAGGEQYF
NA | TRBJ1-2 | NA | TRBV25-1 | TGTGCCAGCAGTGAATCTAGCTATGGCTACACCTTC | CASSESSYGYTF
NA | TRBJ2-5 | TRBD2 | TRBV2 | TGTGCCAGCAGTGCTAGCGGGGGGGCCAGAGAGACCCAGTACTTC | CASSASGGARETQYF
NA | TRBJ1-1 | NA | TRBV19 | TGTGCCAGTAGTAACCCCGCCCGGACCTTGAGGACTGAAGCTTTCTTT | CASSNPARTLRTEAFF
NA | TRBJ1-6 | NA | TRBV30 | TGTGCCTGGAGTGTACTGGCAGGGCGGAATTCACCCCTCCACTTT | CAWSVLAGRNSPLHF
once | TRBJ1-2 | NA | TRBV11-2 | TGTGCCAGCAGCTTAAGTTCCGAGCCGAGGAGGAAATATGGCTACACCTTC | CASSLSSEPRRKYGYTF
once | TRBJ1-3 | NA | TRBV25-1 | TGTGCCAGCGGAGCCATCTCTGGAAACACCATATATTTT | CASGAISGNTIYF
NA | TRBJ2-2 | TRBD1 | TRBV11-3 | TGTGCCAGCAGCTTAGGGACAGGGCAAACCGGGGAGCTGTTTTTT | CASSLGTGQTGELFF
NA | TRBJ1-4 | NA | TRBV18 | TGTGCCAGCTCACCACCGATAAGTGATAATGAAAAACTGTTTTTT | CASSPPISDNEKLFF
NA | TRBJ1-2 | TRBD1 | TRBV6-1 | TGTGCCAGCAGTGAAGGGTTTGCAGGGGGAAAGGGTCACTATGGCTACACCTTC | CASSEGFAGGKGHYGYTF
NA | TRBJ1-1 | NA | TRBV4-2 | TGTGCCAGCAGCCAAGGGGGGGGAAGGAACACTGAAGCTTTCTTT | CASSQGGGRNTEAFF
NA | TRBJ1-5 | NA | TRBV25-1 | TGTGCCAGCAGTGGCTTAACCAATCAGCCCCAGCATTTT | CASSGLTNQPQHF
NA | TRBJ1-5 | NA | TRBV18 | TGTGCCAGCTCACCAGCCGGGACTATGAATCAGCCCCAGCATTTT | CASSPAGTMNQPQHF
NA | TRBJ2-2 | TRBD2 | TRBV9 | TGTGCCAGCAGCGTAGGAGTAGCGGGAGGGACAACCGGGGAGCTGTTTTTT | CASSVGVAGGTTGELFF
once | TRBJ2-5 | NA | TRBV30 | TGTGCCTGGAGTTCGGTGACCCAGTACTTC | CAWSSVTQYF